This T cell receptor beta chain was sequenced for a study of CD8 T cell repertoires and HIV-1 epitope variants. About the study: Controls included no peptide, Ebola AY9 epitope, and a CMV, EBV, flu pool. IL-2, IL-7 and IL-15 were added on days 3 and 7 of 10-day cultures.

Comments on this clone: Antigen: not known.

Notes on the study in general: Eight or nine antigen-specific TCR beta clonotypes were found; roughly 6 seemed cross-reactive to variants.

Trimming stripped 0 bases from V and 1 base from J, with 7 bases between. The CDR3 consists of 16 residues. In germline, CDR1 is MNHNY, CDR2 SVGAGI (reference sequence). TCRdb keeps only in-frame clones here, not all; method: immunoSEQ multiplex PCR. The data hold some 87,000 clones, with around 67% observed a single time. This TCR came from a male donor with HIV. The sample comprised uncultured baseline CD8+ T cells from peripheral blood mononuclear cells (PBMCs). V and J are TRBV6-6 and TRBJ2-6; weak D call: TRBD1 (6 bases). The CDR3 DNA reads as TGTGCCAGCAGTTACTCCGGACAGTCTGGGGCCAACGTCCTGACTTTC. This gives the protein CASSYSGQSGANVLTF.